The 6 T cell receptor beta chains below all came from one sample that was sequenced in a study of shared clonotypes between healthy human individuals. In the naive CD8 group, cells lacked CD45RO and were positively selected for CCR7, so terminally differentiated effector memory CD45RA+ cells were left out. The repertoire was sequenced with immunoSEQ multiplex PCR; TCRdb's copy has only in-frame clones and lacks some. The sample comprises about 2.2 million clones, just over 90% of which are singletons, and more than 1.5% rests with the top ten. Input material: naive CD8+ T cells from PBMCs. All receptors derive from a man aged 18 to 29 in good health. Some clones in this sample may be carry-over from other donors' samples.

J is TRBJ2-7 and V is TRBV6-1; a possible D gene is TRBD1 (5 bases). There are 13 residues in the CDR3. The germline V gene encodes CDR1 MNHNS and CDR2 SASEGT. The CDR3 nucleotides read TGTGCGGAAGCTACAGGTTCTACCTACGAGCAGTACTTC. It codes for CAEATGSTYEQYF.

The rearrangement uses TRBV29-1 and TRBJ2-1; the D is unclear. V shed 5 bases and J shed 7 bases, with 9 bases lying between them. This CDR3 contains 11 residues. Germline V gene lookup returns CDR1 SQVTM and CDR2 ANQGSEA. The CDR3 DNA sequence: TGCAGCGTTCACCACCAGAATGAGCAGTTCTTC. Translation: CSVHHQNEQFF.

A note on this clone: Other DNA sequences of this sample code for an identical CDR3. This rearrangement joins TRBV28 to TRBJ2-5, with 12 positions matching TRBD2. The CDR3 is 15 residues long. Per the germline V gene, CDR1 is MDHEN and CDR2 is SYDVKM. V shed 2 bases, J shed 5 bases, and the junction held 3 bases outside the gene matches. The CDR3 region has the DNA TGTGCCAGCAGTTTAGGTCTAGCGGGAGGGGAGACCCAGTACTTC. Its translation is CASSLGLAGGETQYF.

A word on this clone: This specimen includes other DNA sequences encoding the same CDR3. The rearrangement uses TRBV10-1 and TRBJ2-1; no clear D gene. Looked up from germline, CDR1 is WNHNN and CDR2 is SYGVQD (reference sequence). The CDR3 is made up of 14 amino acids. Trimming left V 3 bases short and J 4 bases short, with 10 bases between. This CDR3 reads CASSDGSSYNEQFF. DNA for the CDR3: TGCGCCAGCAGTGATGGGTCATCATACAATGAGCAGTTCTTC.

Comments on this clone: The identical CDR3 is also encoded by other nucleotide sequences in the sample. This sequence joins TRBV9 and TRBJ2-7; TRBD2 matches at 7 bases. J gave up 1 base and V 4 bases, and 8 bases lay outside the gene matches. CDR1 and CDR2 (germline): SGDLS, YYNGEE. The CDR3 is made up of 15 amino acids. The CDR3 reads CASSPAGTTSYEQYF. CDR3 coding DNA: TGTGCCAGCAGCCCCGCGGGGACTACTTCCTACGAGCAGTACTTC. The whole variable domain, remainder taken from reference TRBV9 and TRBJ2-7, is DSGVTQTPKHLITATGQRVTLRCSPRSGDLSVYWYQQSLDQGLQFLIQYYNGEERAKGNILERFSAQQFPDLHSELNLSSLELGDSALYFCASSPAGTTSYEQYFGPGTRLTVT.

In nucleotides, the CDR3 is TGTGCCAGCAGCTTACGGAGGGGCGGGAGACTAAACGAGCAGTACTTC. Its protein is CASSLRRGGRLNEQYF. The chain carries TRBV27 and TRBJ2-7, with 7 bases fitting TRBD2. The CDR3 runs to 16 residues. Trimming removed 6 bases from V and 5 bases from J; junction bases left unmatched: 16. In germline, CDR1 is MNHEY, CDR2 SMNVEV (reference sequence).